What follows describes a single T cell receptor (beta chain). Its specificity is not known. Data came from immunoSEQ multiplex PCR; TCRdb stores just in-frame clones and leaves some out. The sample comprises about 120,000 clones, around 81% of which are singletons, and approximately 6.3% rests with the top ten. This entry belongs to a study of radiation and T cells in renal cell carcinoma. Whole-study context: Nephrectomy followed 15 Gy stereotactic body radiation by 4 weeks.

Time point specified: blood 2 weeks post-SBRT. Treatment indicated: 15 Gy SBRT to primary tumor, nephrectomy 4 weeks later. The patient's renal cell carcinoma had clear cell pathology. Findings and caveats of the study: Pretreatment tumor biopsies were lacking, so baseline clonotypes are unknown. Top tumor clonotypes rose in blood 2 weeks post-radiation, then contracted.

The sample was blood, taken from a patient whose treatment included radiotherapy and nephrectomy. The receptor comes from a man aged 45-60 years with renal cell carcinoma.

Here the CDR3 DNA reads TGTGCCAGCAGTGAACAGGGGCACACTGAAGCTTTCTTT. It is translated as CASSEQGHTEAFF. The gene calls are TRBV6-1 and TRBJ1-1, with TRBD1 as a possible D gene (6 bases). V was cut by 2 bases and J by 3 bases, with 7 bases left in between. This CDR3 contains 13 residues. Looked up from germline, CDR1 is MNHNS and CDR2 is SASEGT.